This T cell receptor (beta chain) was sequenced for a study of tumor and adjacent non-tumor tissue in lung cancer. Overall study findings and caveats: Higher tumor TCR diversity was associated with shorter survival.

About this clonotype: Antigen specificity is unknown. Its ends do not fully match the called genes, so a read error is possible.

The CDR3 totals 14 residues. Germline CDR1 reads MNHNY; CDR2 reads SVGAGI (reference sequence). RNA was extracted from bulk tissue without any cell sorting. The normal lung tissue was taken more than 3 cm from the tumor edge. A modified ARM-PCR protocol with three rounds of nested PCR amplified TCRbeta. TCRdb re-derived calls from the multiplex PCR reads in MiXCR, one entry per CDR3 protein. The table lists about 98,000 distinct CDR3 sequences, 80% of them singletons. The TCR comes from a man aged 55 to 70 with small cell lung cancer. The sample was distant non-tumor lung tissue. V usage is TRBV6-6 and J usage is TRBJ2-2; 8 nucleotides line up with TRBD2. CDR3 in DNA: TGTGCCAACAGTTACCGGGAGGGACGTGTGGAGCTGTTTTTT. It encodes CANSYREGRVELFF.